The next 9 T cell receptor beta chains were all read from a single sample in a study of blood T cells in healthy people across ages (dated by TCRdb to the mid-2010s). Receptor amplification or capture employed 5' RACE. Data came from an Illumina HiSeq 2500. The second PCR ran for roughly 6 to 11 cycles and used a J-beta primer mix along with a sample-barcoded 5' primer. TCRdb redid the processing of the public reads, applying fastp at Q25 and MiXCR, and retained in-frame beta chains. Records with the same CDR3 protein are collapsed into one entry carrying the most frequent genes and DNA. The sample contains about a million distinct CDR3 sequences, around 54% of them found a single time. The top ten clones comprise about a fifth of the sample. The sequenced material came from blood. Every receptor here comes from an older woman in good health.

The rearrangement joins TRBV6-5 to TRBJ1-2, with 7 positions matching TRBD1. This CDR3 is 16 amino acids long. Germline V gene lookup returns CDR1 MNHEY and CDR2 SVGAGI. V dropped 0 bases and J dropped 4; count of bases not matched to a gene: 8. For the CDR3, the DNA is TGTGCCAGCAGTTACTCCTGGGACAGTCAGGGCTATGGCTACACCTTC. It codes for CASSYSWDSQGYGYTF.

V is TRBV3-1 and J is TRBJ2-5; the D call may be TRBD1 or TRBD2 (6 bases each). The CDR3 has 18 amino acids. V shed 3 bases and J shed 5 bases, with 25 bases lying between them. Germline CDR1 and CDR2: LGHDT and YNNKEL (reference sequence). Written as DNA, the CDR3 is TGTGCCAGCAGCCAGAGGGGGAGGATGGGTCCCAGTAGGGAGACCCAGTACTTC. This translates into CASSQRGRMGPSRETQYF.

The table lists this clonotype with a count of one. V usage is TRBV3-1 and J usage is TRBJ2-1; D call uncertain. CDR1 and CDR2 from the germline V gene are LGHDT and YNNKEL (reference sequence). Trimming removed 4 bases at V and 1 base at J, with 17 bases between. The CDR3 sequence is 17 residues long. CDR3 in amino acids: CASSPPFPGRSYNEQFF. The CDR3, as DNA: TGTGCCAGCAGCCCACCCTTTCCGGGTAGGTCCTACAATGAGCAGTTCTTC.

The V call is TRBV12-3 or TRBV12-4, the J call TRBJ2-2; 9 nucleotides align to TRBD1. CDR3 length: 16 residues. The J segment lost 5 bases and the V segment lost 6 bases, leaving 10 bases of the junction unmatched. For the CDR3, the DNA is TGTGCCAGCAGCCAGGGGGACAGGGCCTTAACCGGGGAGCTGTTTTTT. As protein: CASSQGDRALTGELFF.

The V and J genes are TRBV4-1 and TRBJ2-5; 10 bases match TRBD2. This CDR3 contains 16 residues. Unmatched junction bases numbered 7, after V lost 2 bases and J lost 4 bases. The germline V gene has CDR1 MGHRA and CDR2 YSYEKL. The CDR3 bases are TGCGCCAGCAGCCAATGGGGAGCGGGGGGGCGAGAGACCCAGTACTTC. The encoded protein is CASSQWGAGGRETQYF.

This clonotype was picked up one time. The V call is TRBV5-1, the J call TRBJ2-5; 7 nucleotides align to TRBD1. Trimming cost V 4 bases and J 5 bases; bases outside gene matches: 14. CDR1 and CDR2 (germline): SGHRS, YFSETQ. The length of the CDR3 is 16 residues. The CDR3: CASSPGTALSMETQYF. Written as DNA, the CDR3 is TGCGCCAGCAGCCCCGGGACAGCTCTATCAATGGAGACCCAGTACTTC.

For this clonotype: This may stem from a read error, because a much larger clone lies one nucleotide away. The chain carries TRBV7-9 and TRBJ2-7, with TRBD2 matching 12 bases. The CDR3 covers 15 residues. V lost 3 bases and J lost 6; bases outside the gene matches: 6. CDR1 SEHNR and CDR2 FQNEAQ come from the germline V gene (reference sequence). The CDR3 is CASSFPTSGSGEQYF. The CDR3 nucleotides are TGTGCCAGCAGCTTCCCGACTAGCGGGAGCGGCGAGCAGTACTTC.

In its sample, this clonotype was seen a few times. This rearrangement joins TRBV2 to TRBJ2-7; D unresolved. CDR1 and CDR2 from the germline V gene are SNHLY and FYNNEI. The germline V and J ends were trimmed by 6 bases and 7 bases, with 10 bases remaining between them. There are 11 residues in the CDR3. This CDR3 reads CASSWAWEQYF. The CDR3 region has the DNA TGTGCCAGCAGCTGGGCTTGGGAGCAGTACTTC.

The chain has TRBV6-5 and TRBJ1-4; the D gene is possibly TRBD1 (5 bases). Trimming cost V 2 bases and J 8 bases, with 18 bases left between them. This CDR3 has 16 amino acids. CDR1 is MNHEY, CDR2 SVGAGI, per germline. Here the CDR3 DNA reads TGTGCCAGCAGTTACAACCCGGGACCCGCTGCGGAAAAACTGTTTTTT. Protein: CASSYNPGPAAEKLFF.